These 5 T cell receptor beta chains share one sample of origin, sequenced in a study of response to subunit inactivated influenza vaccine. TCRdb recomputed calls from the RT-PCR reads with MiXCR, one row per CDR3 protein. The repertoire holds some 190,000 distinct CDR3 sequences, with 14% as singletons. Here the sequenced sample was CD8+ T cells sorted from PBMCs, taken less than 6 days after vaccination. All receptors derive from a man between 50 and 59 years old who received an inactivated influenza vaccine.

The chain employs TRBV12-3 or TRBV12-4 and TRBJ1-1; 9 bases are shared with TRBD1. The V gene end was trimmed by 6 bases and the J gene end by 1 base; junction bases not matched to a gene: 9. CDR3 length: 16 amino acids. CDR3 sequence: CASSPTGGLGNTEAFF. CDR3 nucleotide sequence: TGTGCCAGCAGCCCCACAGGGGGCCTGGGGAACACTGAAGCTTTCTTT.

Only a few counts were recorded for this clonotype. The chain has TRBV3-1 and TRBJ1-1; D unclear. Germline V gene lookup returns CDR1 LGHDT and CDR2 YNNKEL (reference sequence). V dropped 1 base and J dropped 4 bases, with 10 bases sitting between them. The CDR3 consists of 14 residues. CDR3 residues: CASSQGEVTTEAFF. CDR3 nucleotide sequence: TGTGCCAGCAGCCAAGGGGAGGTAACCACTGAAGCTTTCTTT.

The sample holds many counts of this clonotype. The chain is built from TRBV14 and TRBJ2-6; D could derive from TRBD1 or TRBD2 (5 bases each). CDR3 length equals 16 residues. The ends were cut back, 4 bases at V and 2 bases at J, with 12 bases in the middle. Germline V gene data show CDR1 as SGHDN and CDR2 as FVKESK. The CDR3 reads CASSLNRDPGANVLTF. The CDR3 DNA follows: TGTGCCAGCAGCCTTAACCGGGACCCTGGGGCCAACGTCCTGACTTTC.

The rearrangement links TRBV11-2 to TRBJ2-1; 14 nucleotides match TRBD2. The CDR3 spans 16 residues. Germline assignment: CDR1 SGHAT and CDR2 FQNNGV. V shed 4 bases, J shed 10 bases, and the junction held 9 bases outside the gene matches. The CDR3 DNA reads as TGTGCCAGCAGCTCCCTGGGACTAGCGGGAGTTCGGGAGCAGTTCTTC. It is translated as CASSSLGLAGVREQFF. Complete variable domain (other parts from reference TRBV11-2 and TRBJ2-1): EAGVAQSPRYKIIEKRQSVAFWCNPISGHATLYWYQQILGQGPKLLIQFQNNGVVDDSQLPKDRFSAERLKGVDSTLKIQPAKLEDSAVYLCASSSLGLAGVREQFFGPGTRLTVL.

Only a few counts were recorded for this clonotype. This rearrangement joins TRBV7-6 to TRBJ1-1; D may be TRBD1 (6 bases). In germline, CDR1 is SGHVS, CDR2 FNYEAQ. The CDR3 runs 16 residues. Deletions cut 5 bases from V and 1 base from J, with 17 bases between. DNA of the CDR3: TGTGCCAGCAGCCTTTCAAACAGGGAACAGAACACTGAAGCTTTCTTT. Encoded protein: CASSLSNREQNTEAFF.